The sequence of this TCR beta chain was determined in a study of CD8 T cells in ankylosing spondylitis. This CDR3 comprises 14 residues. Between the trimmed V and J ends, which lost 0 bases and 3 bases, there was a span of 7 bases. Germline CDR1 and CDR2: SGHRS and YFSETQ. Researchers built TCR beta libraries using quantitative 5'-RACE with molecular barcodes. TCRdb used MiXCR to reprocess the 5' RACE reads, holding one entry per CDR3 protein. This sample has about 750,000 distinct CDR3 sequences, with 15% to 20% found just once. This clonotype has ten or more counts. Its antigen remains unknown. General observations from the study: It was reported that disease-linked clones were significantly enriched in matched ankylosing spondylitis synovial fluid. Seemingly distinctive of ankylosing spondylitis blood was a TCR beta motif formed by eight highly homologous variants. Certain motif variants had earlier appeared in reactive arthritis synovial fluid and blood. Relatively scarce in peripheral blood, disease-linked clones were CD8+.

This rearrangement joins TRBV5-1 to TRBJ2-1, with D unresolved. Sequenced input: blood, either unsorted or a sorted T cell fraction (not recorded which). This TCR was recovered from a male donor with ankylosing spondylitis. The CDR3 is CASSLGLLYNEQFF. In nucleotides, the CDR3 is TGCGCCAGCAGCTTGGGACTTCTCTACAATGAGCAGTTCTTC.